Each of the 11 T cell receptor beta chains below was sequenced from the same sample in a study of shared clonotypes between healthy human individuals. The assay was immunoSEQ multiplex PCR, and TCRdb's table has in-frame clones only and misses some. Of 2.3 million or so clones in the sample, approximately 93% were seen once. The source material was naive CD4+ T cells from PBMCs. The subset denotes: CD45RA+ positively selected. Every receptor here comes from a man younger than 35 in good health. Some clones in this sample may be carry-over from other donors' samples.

CDR3 amino acids: CASSVDGTDQPQHF. The DNA of the CDR3 is TGTGCCAGCAGCGTAGACGGGACGGATCAGCCCCAGCATTTT. This rearrangement joins TRBV9 to TRBJ1-5; possible D gene TRBD1, 5 bases. Germline assignment: CDR1 SGDLS and CDR2 YYNGEE. The CDR3 spans 14 residues. V was shortened by 0 bases and J by 5 bases, with 9 bases between the two germline ends.

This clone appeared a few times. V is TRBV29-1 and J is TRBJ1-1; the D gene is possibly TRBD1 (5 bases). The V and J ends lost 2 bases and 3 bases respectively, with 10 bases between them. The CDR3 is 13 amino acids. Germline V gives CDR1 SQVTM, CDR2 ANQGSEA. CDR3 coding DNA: TGCAGCGTTGAACCAGGGACGGACACTGAAGCTTTCTTT. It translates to CSVEPGTDTEAFF.

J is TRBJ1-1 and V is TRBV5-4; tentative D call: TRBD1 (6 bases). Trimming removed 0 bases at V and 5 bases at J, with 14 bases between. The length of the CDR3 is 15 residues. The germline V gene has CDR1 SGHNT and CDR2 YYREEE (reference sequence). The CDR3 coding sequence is TGTGCCAGCAGCTTGGACTTCCAAAGGGGGACTGAAGCTTTCTTT. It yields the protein CASSLDFQRGTEAFF.

CDR3 in amino acids: CASSLDKSYEQYF. DNA of the CDR3: TGTGCCAGCAGCTTGGACAAGTCCTACGAGCAGTACTTC. The chain is built from TRBV5-4 and TRBJ2-7; D is unresolved. V was cut by 0 bases and J by 1 base, with 5 bases left in between. CDR1 is SGHNT and CDR2 is YYREEE in the germline V gene (reference sequence). The CDR3 consists of 13 residues.

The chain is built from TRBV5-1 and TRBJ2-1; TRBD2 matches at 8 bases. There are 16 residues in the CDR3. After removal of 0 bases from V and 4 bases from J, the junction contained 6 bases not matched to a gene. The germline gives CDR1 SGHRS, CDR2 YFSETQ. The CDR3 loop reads CASSLAGGPGYNEQFF. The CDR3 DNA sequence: TGCGCCAGCAGCTTGGCGGGAGGGCCGGGTTACAATGAGCAGTTCTTC.

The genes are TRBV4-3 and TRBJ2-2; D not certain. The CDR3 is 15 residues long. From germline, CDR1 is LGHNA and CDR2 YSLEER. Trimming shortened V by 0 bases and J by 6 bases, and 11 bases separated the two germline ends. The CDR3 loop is CASSQDPGTPGELFF. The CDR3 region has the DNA TGCGCCAGCAGCCAAGACCCCGGTACCCCCGGGGAGCTGTTTTTT.

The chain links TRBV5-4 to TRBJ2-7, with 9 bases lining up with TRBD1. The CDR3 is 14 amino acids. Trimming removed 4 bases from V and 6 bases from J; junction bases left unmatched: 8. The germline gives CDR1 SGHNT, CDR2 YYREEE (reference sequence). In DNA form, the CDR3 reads TGTGCCAGCAGCCTGAGACAGGGGGAGTTCGAGCAGTACTTC. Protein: CASSLRQGEFEQYF. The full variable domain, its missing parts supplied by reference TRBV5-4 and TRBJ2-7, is ETGVTQSPTHLIKTRGQQVTLRCSSQSGHNTVSWYQQALGQGPQFIFQYYREEENGRGNFPPRFSGLQFPNYSSELNVNALELDDSALYLCASSLRQGEFEQYFGPGTRLTVT.

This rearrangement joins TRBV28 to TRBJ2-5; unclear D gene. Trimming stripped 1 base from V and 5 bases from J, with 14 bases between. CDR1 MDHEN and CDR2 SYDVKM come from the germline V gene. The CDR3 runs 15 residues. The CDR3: CASSLYRQSWETQYF. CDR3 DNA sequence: TGTGCCAGCAGTTTATATCGGCAATCGTGGGAGACCCAGTACTTC.

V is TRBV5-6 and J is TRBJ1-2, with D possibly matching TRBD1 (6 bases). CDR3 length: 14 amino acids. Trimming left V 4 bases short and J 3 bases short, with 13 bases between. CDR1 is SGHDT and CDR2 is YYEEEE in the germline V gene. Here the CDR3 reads CASSRGGMDYGYTF. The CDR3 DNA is TGTGCCAGCAGCAGGGGGGGTATGGACTATGGCTACACCTTC. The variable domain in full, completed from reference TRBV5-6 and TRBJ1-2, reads DAGVTQSPTHLIKTRGQQVTLRCSPKSGHDTVSWYQQALGQGPQFIFQYYEEEERQRGNFPDRFSGHQFPNYSSELNVNALLLGDSALYLCASSRGGMDYGYTFGSGTRLTVV.

The CDR3 protein is CASSPGGSGRYNEQFF. The CDR3 DNA reads TGTGCCAGCAGCCCCGGAGGCAGCGGGAGGTACAATGAGCAGTTCTTC. The chain has TRBV7-2 and TRBJ2-1; 9 bases fit TRBD2. From germline, CDR1 is SGHTA and CDR2 FQGNSA. There are 16 residues in the CDR3. The V segment lost 5 bases and the J segment 4 bases; nucleotides outside the gene matches: 9.

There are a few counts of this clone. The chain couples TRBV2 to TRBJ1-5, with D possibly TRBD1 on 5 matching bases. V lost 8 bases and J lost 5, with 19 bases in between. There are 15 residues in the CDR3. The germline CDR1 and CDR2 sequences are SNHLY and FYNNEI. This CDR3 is CASSQEGAQDQPQHF. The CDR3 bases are TGTGCCAGCTCTCAGGAAGGGGCTCAGGATCAGCCCCAGCATTTT.